These T cell receptor beta chains were read from a single sample in a study of OX40 agonist ivuxolimab in advanced cancers. The method was immunoSEQ multiplex PCR; TCRdb's version includes in-frame clones alone and lacks a portion of them. Among about 21,000 clones listed, over 65% were seen once. Sample: CD4+ or CD8+ T cells sorted from blood, taken in a trial of the OX40 agonist ivuxolimab. The source is an adult with an advanced solid tumor such as melanoma, head and neck, liver or kidney cancer. The CDR3 runs from the conserved cysteine through the conserved F or W. The D gene is left open where the match is weak. Rows give clone size only sometimes, using once, few, many, or a class for an expanded clone.

. TRBD1 TRBJ2-7 TRBV5-5 16 CASSQGPQGNSYEQYF TGTGCCAGCAGCCAAGGCCCACAGGGGAACTCCTACGAGCAGTACTTC
. . TRBJ2-3 TRBV19 16 CASSRYEGGFTDTQYF TGTGCCAGTTCACGTTACGAGGGGGGGTTCACAGATACGCAGTATTTT
medium-sized TRBD2 TRBJ2-7 TRBV6-6 14 CASSYTPGRDEQYF TGTGCCAGCAGTTACACCCCAGGGAGGGACGAGCAGTACTTC
. . TRBJ1-1 TRBV6-4 13 CASGWGPNTEAFF TGTGCCAGCGGTTGGGGACCGAACACTGAAGCTTTCTTT
. TRBD1 TRBJ2-5 TRBV5-6 15 CASSLPGQGQETQYF TGTGCCAGCAGCTTGCCGGGACAGGGCCAAGAGACCCAGTACTTC
. . TRBJ2-1 TRBV9 14 CASSVEASLDEQFF TGTGCCAGCAGCGTAGAGGCTAGCTTGGATGAGCAGTTCTTC
. . TRBJ1-3 TRBV7-6 16 CASSLPVGFSGNTIYF TGTGCCAGCAGCTTACCTGTAGGGTTCTCTGGAAACACCATATATTTT
. . TRBJ2-1 TRBV5-1 14 CASSLGGDYNEQFF TGCGCCAGCAGCTTGGGAGGGGACTACAATGAGCAGTTCTTC
. . TRBJ2-7 TRBV6-1 13 CASSEPRGDEQYF TGTGCCAGCAGTGAACCCAGGGGAGACGAGCAGTACTTC
. . TRBJ1-1 TRBV7-9 12 CASSLVQVEAFF TGTGCCAGCAGCTTGGTTCAGGTTGAAGCTTTCTTT
once . TRBJ1-1 TRBV7-9 9 CASGTEAFF TGTGCCAGTGGCACTGAAGCTTTCTTT
. TRBD1 TRBJ1-2 TRBV9 18 CASSVVTGGAPSNYGYTF TGTGCCAGCAGCGTAGTGACAGGGGGCGCCCCTTCGAACTATGGCTACACCTTC
. TRBD1 TRBJ2-1 TRBV28 15 CASSLFGTEFNEQFF TGTGCCAGCAGTTTATTTGGGACAGAGTTTAATGAGCAGTTCTTC
. TRBD2 TRBJ2-3 TRBV19 15 CASRTVAGGQDTQYF TGTGCCAGTAGAACCGTAGCGGGGGGGCAAGATACGCAGTATTTT
once TRBD1 TRBJ1-6 TRBV7-9 16 CASSLAPGTGLSPLHF TGTGCCAGCAGCTTAGCCCCCGGGACAGGGTTGTCACCCCTCCACTTT
. . TRBJ2-1 TRBV7-6 15 CASSLRGIAYNEQFF TGTGCCAGCAGCTTAAGGGGGATCGCCTACAATGAGCAGTTCTTC
. . TRBJ2-7 TRBV10-3 14 CAISEWGPLMEQYF TGTGCCATCAGTGAGTGGGGGCCCCTGATGGAGCAGTACTTC
few . TRBJ1-1 TRBV9 15 CASSLRWGAGTEAFF TGTGCCAGCAGCTTGAGATGGGGGGCGGGCACTGAAGCTTTCTTT
. . TRBJ2-7 TRBV5-5 12 CASSSNFYEQYF TGTGCCAGCAGCTCGAACTTTTACGAGCAGTACTTC
. . TRBJ2-2 TRBV27 14 CASSLGGAPGELFF TGTGCCAGCAGTTTAGGAGGGGCCCCCGGGGAGCTGTTTTTT
. . TRBJ1-2 TRBV7-2 14 CASMPFGADYGYTF TGTGCCAGCATGCCCTTTGGGGCGGACTATGGCTACACCTTC
. . TRBJ2-1 TRBV6-9 14 CASSYDSSYNEQFF TGTGCCAGCAGTTACGATAGTTCCTACAATGAGCAGTTCTTC
. . TRBJ1-1 TRBV27 14 CASSLSSSNTEAFF TGTGCCAGCAGTTTATCCTCTTCGAACACTGAAGCTTTCTTT
. TRBD1 TRBJ2-7 TRBV7-8 15 CASSPGTDQNYEQYF TGTGCCAGCAGCCCCGGGACAGATCAGAACTACGAGCAGTACTTC
. TRBD1 TRBJ1-1 TRBV7-6 16 CASSQGQNGMNTEAFF TGTGCCAGCAGCCAGGGACAGAATGGGATGAACACTGAAGCTTTCTTT
. . TRBJ1-2 TRBV4-1 12 CASSLGGLGYTF TGCGCCAGCAGCTTAGGGGGGCTTGGCTACACCTTC
. . TRBJ2-7 TRBV19 16 CASSIAAGGTSYEQYF TGTGCCAGTAGTATAGCAGCAGGGGGGACCTCCTACGAGCAGTACTTC
. . TRBJ2-3 TRBV11-2 19 CASSLEGPFKYGGADTQYF TGTGCCAGCAGCTTAGAGGGTCCCTTTAAGTATGGTGGGGCAGATACGCAGTATTTT
. TRBD2 TRBJ2-3 TRBV6-9 11 CASLSGDTQYF TGTGCCAGCCTTAGCGGGGACACGCAGTATTTT
few . TRBJ2-7 TRBV6-1 15 CASSHLEGVADEQYF TGTGCCAGCAGTCACCTGGAAGGAGTTGCGGACGAGCAGTACTTC
once . TRBJ1-1 TRBV7-9 13 CASTPGSRAEAFF TGTGCCAGCACCCCTGGATCGAGGGCTGAAGCTTTCTTT
. . TRBJ2-7 TRBV18 13 CASSPPLAYEQYF TGTGCCAGCTCACCCCCTTTAGCCTACGAGCAGTACTTC
. . TRBJ1-5 TRBV27 12 CASGTGYQPQHF TGTGCCAGCGGTACAGGGTATCAGCCCCAGCATTTT
. TRBD1 TRBJ2-3 TRBV7-9 15 CASSPRDSGTDTQYF TGTGCCAGCAGCCCTCGGGACAGTGGCACAGATACGCAGTATTTT
. . TRBJ2-2 TRBV27 18 CASSLDIAGGTLTGELFF TGTGCCAGCAGTTTGGATATTGCAGGAGGGACCCTCACCGGGGAGCTGTTTTTT
medium-sized TRBD1 TRBJ2-2 TRBV7-9 16 CASSLRQGVNTGELFF TGTGCCAGCAGCTTGCGACAGGGGGTAAACACCGGGGAGCTGTTTTTT
. . TRBJ2-7 TRBV19 13 CASSGTLSYEQYF TGTGCCAGTAGCGGGACTCTTTCCTACGAGCAGTACTTC
medium-sized . TRBJ2-7 TRBV7-8 15 CASSLAQGPSYEQYF TGTGCCAGCAGCTTAGCACAGGGACCCTCCTACGAGCAGTACTTC
. . TRBJ1-4 TRBV5-1 15 CASSLEGGFNEKLFF TGCGCCAGCAGCTTGGAGGGGGGGTTCAATGAAAAACTGTTTTTT
. . TRBJ2-7 TRBV6-5 13 CASSYRASYEQYF TGTGCCAGCAGCTACAGGGCTAGTTACGAGCAGTACTTC
. . TRBJ1-1 TRBV28 16 CASSLSRGGLNTEAFF TGTGCCAGCAGTTTAAGTAGGGGGGGTTTGAACACTGAAGCTTTCTTT
. TRBD2 TRBJ2-7 TRBV18 15 CASFSRTRYSYEQYF TGTGCCAGCTTCTCTCGGACTAGGTACTCCTACGAGCAGTACTTC
. . TRBJ1-2 TRBV28 16 CASSSPRGGPNYGYTF TGTGCCAGCAGTTCCCCCCGGGGGGGCCCGAACTATGGCTACACCTTC
. TRBD2 TRBJ2-7 TRBV27 15 CASNPTGTSGEKKYF TGTGCCAGCAATCCTACCGGGACTAGTGGGGAGAAGAAGTACTTC
. . TRBJ2-1 TRBV27 14 CASSPTDGYNEQFF TGTGCCAGCAGTCCTACGGACGGATACAATGAGCAGTTCTTC
. . TRBJ1-2 TRBV6-1 14 CASSTGLANYGYTF TGTGCCAGCAGTACAGGACTAGCTAACTATGGCTACACCTTC
once . TRBJ1-1 TRBV6-4 15 CASSGTTGVHTEAFF TGTGCCAGCAGTGGGACAACAGGAGTCCACACTGAAGCTTTCTTT